The source of this TCR beta chain is a study of cytomegalovirus exposure and HLA in healthy donors. The PCR had 60 Vbeta and 13 Jbeta primers. Produced via immunoSEQ multiplex PCR; TCRdb's table is partial and in-frame only. In the table there are some 130,000 clones, approximately 79% of which are singletons. This clone has only a few counts. CDR3 length: 13 residues. V lost 1 base to trimming and J lost 8 bases, with 11 bases between them. In germline, CDR1 is SGHAT, CDR2 FQNNGV. The sequence derives from a man aged 35-49 years in good health and CMV-seropositive. Sequencing input: PBMCs. V gene TRBV11-2 combines with J gene TRBJ1-1; no definite D call. CDR3 in amino acids: CASSLVSPPEAFF. The CDR3 coding sequence is TGTGCCAGCAGCTTAGTGAGTCCGCCCGAAGCTTTCTTT.